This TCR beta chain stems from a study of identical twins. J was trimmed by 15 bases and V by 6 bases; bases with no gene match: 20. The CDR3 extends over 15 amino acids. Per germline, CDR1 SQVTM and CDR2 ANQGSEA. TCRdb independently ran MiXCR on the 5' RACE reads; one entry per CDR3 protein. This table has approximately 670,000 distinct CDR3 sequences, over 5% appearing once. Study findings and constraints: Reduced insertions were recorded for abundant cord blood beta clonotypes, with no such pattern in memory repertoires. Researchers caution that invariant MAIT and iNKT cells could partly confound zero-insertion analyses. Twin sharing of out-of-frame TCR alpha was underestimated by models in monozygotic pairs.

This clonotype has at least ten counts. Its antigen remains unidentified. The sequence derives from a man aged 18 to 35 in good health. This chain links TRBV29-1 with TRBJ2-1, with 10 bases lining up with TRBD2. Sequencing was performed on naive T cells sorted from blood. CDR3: CSVQSTGTSVTVRFF. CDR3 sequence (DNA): TGCAGCGTCCAAAGCACCGGGACTAGCGTCACAGTACGGTTCTTC.